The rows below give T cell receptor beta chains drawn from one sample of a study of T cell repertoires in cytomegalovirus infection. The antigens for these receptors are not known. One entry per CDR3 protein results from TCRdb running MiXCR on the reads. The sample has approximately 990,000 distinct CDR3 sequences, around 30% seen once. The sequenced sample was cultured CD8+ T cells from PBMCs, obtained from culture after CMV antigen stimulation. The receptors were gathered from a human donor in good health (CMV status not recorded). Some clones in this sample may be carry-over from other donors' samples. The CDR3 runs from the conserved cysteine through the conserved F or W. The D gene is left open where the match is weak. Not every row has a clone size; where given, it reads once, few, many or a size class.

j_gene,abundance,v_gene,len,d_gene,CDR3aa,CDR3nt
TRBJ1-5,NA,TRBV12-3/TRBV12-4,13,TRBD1,CASSLTGEQPQHF,TGTGCCAGCAGCCTCACAGGGGAACAGCCCCAGCATTTT
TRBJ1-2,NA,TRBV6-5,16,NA,CASSYGSESLDYGYTF,TGTGCCAGCAGTTACGGGTCGGAGAGCTTGGACTATGGCTACACCTTC
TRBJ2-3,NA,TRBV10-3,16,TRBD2,CAISERSGGFTDTQYF,TGTGCCATCAGTGAGAGGAGCGGGGGATTCACAGATACGCAGTATTTT
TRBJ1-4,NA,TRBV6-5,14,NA,CASSFRDNYQKLFF,TGTGCCAGCAGTTTCCGGGACAACTACCAAAAACTGTTTTTT
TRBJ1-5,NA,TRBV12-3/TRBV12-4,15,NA,CASSFRQNSNQPQHF,TGTGCCAGCAGTTTCCGACAGAATAGCAATCAGCCCCAGCATTTT
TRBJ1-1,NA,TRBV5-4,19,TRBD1,CAGDRTGRPSSVINTEAFF,TGTGCCGGGGACAGGACTGGCAGGCCTTCCTCAGTCATTAACACTGAAGCTTTCTTT
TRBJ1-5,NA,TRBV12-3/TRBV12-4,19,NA,CASSFGYRGGGNGNQPQHF,TGTGCCAGCAGTTTTGGATATAGGGGGGGGGGTAACGGGAATCAGCCCCAGCATTTT
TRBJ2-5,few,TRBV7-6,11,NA,CASRMGGTQYF,TGTGCCAGCAGGATGGGGGGGACCCAGTACTTC
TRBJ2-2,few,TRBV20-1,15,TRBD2,CSAFSGGPNTGELFF,TGCAGTGCTTTCTCGGGGGGGCCAAACACCGGGGAGCTGTTTTTT
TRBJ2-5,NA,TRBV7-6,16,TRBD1,CASSTPGGGIQETQYF,TGTGCCAGCAGCACCCCAGGGGGCGGTATCCAAGAGACCCAGTACTTC
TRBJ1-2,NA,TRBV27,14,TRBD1,CASSFLGTAYSYTF,TGTGCCAGCTCCTTCCTAGGGACAGCCTATAGCTACACCTTC
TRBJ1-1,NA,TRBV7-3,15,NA,CASTPGGGGNTEAFF,TGTGCCAGCACCCCTGGCGGGGGAGGGAACACTGAAGCTTTCTTT
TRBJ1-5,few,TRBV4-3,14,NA,CASSQDLGSQPQHF,TGCGCCAGCAGCCAAGATCTGGGGAGTCAGCCCCAGCATTTT
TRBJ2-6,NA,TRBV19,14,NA,CVTDAGSGANVLTF,TGTGTCACCGACGCAGGCTCTGGGGCCAACGTCCTGACTTTC
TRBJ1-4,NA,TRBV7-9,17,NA,CASSLGQRSREGEKLFF,TGTGCCAGCAGCCTCGGGCAGCGAAGCAGGGAGGGTGAAAAACTGTTTTTT
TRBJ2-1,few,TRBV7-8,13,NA,CASSLGVEDEQFF,TGTGCCAGCAGCTTAGGAGTCGAGGATGAGCAGTTCTTC
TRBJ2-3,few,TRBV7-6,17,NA,CASSSTRALGVTDTQYF,TGTGCCAGCAGCTCGACGCGGGCCCTCGGCGTCACAGATACGCAGTATTTT
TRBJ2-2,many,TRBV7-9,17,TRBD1,CASSQVPGQLNTGELFF,TGTGCCAGCAGCCAGGTCCCGGGACAGTTAAACACCGGGGAGCTGTTTTTT
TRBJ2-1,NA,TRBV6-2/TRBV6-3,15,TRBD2,CASRLSSGAYNEQFF,TGTGCCAGCAGACTTTCTAGCGGGGCTTACAATGAGCAGTTCTTC
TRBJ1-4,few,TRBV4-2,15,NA,CASTSEGLGNEKLFF,TGTGCCAGCACCTCAGAGGGTTTAGGTAATGAAAAACTGTTTTTT
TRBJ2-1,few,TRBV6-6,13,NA,CASRPLAGPEQFF,TGTGCCAGCAGACCGTTGGCAGGGCCGGAGCAGTTCTTC
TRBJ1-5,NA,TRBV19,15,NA,CASSMYGQEYQPQHF,TGTGCCAGTAGTATGTACGGGCAGGAATATCAGCCCCAGCATTTT
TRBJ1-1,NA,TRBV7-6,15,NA,CASSLATGWVTEAFF,TGTGCCAGCAGCTTAGCAACAGGGTGGGTCACTGAAGCTTTCTTT
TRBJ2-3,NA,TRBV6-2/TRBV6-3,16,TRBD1,CASSYPFRQGEDTQYF,TGTGCCAGCAGTTACCCCTTCAGACAGGGTGAAGATACGCAGTATTTT
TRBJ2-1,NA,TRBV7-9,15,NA,CASSSMTVLIDEQFF,TGTGCCAGCAGCTCGATGACGGTTCTGATAGATGAGCAGTTCTTC
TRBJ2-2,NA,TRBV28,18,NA,CASSSHPRQSPNTGELFF,TGTGCCAGCAGTTCCCATCCCCGACAAAGCCCTAACACCGGGGAGCTGTTTTTT
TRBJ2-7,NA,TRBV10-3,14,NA,CAIRTGSAADEQYF,TGTGCCATCAGAACAGGGTCGGCCGCAGACGAGCAGTACTTC
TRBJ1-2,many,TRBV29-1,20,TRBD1,CSATKVPGQGEKGLEYGYTF,TGCAGCGCCACTAAAGTCCCGGGACAGGGGGAGAAAGGGCTAGAGTATGGCTACACCTTC
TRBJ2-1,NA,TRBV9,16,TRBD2,CASSGGAGVAYNEQFF,TGTGCCAGCAGCGGTGGGGCGGGGGTGGCTTACAATGAGCAGTTCTTC
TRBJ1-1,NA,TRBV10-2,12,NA,CASSRGEIEAFF,TGCGCCAGCAGTCGGGGGGAGATTGAAGCTTTCTTT
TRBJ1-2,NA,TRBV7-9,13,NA,CVSSLGGRYGYTF,TGTGTCAGCAGCTTAGGAGGGCGCTATGGCTACACCTTC
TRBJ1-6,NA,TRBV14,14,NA,CASSGGLEVQGLHF,TGTGCCAGCAGCGGAGGATTGGAGGTCCAGGGCCTCCACTTT